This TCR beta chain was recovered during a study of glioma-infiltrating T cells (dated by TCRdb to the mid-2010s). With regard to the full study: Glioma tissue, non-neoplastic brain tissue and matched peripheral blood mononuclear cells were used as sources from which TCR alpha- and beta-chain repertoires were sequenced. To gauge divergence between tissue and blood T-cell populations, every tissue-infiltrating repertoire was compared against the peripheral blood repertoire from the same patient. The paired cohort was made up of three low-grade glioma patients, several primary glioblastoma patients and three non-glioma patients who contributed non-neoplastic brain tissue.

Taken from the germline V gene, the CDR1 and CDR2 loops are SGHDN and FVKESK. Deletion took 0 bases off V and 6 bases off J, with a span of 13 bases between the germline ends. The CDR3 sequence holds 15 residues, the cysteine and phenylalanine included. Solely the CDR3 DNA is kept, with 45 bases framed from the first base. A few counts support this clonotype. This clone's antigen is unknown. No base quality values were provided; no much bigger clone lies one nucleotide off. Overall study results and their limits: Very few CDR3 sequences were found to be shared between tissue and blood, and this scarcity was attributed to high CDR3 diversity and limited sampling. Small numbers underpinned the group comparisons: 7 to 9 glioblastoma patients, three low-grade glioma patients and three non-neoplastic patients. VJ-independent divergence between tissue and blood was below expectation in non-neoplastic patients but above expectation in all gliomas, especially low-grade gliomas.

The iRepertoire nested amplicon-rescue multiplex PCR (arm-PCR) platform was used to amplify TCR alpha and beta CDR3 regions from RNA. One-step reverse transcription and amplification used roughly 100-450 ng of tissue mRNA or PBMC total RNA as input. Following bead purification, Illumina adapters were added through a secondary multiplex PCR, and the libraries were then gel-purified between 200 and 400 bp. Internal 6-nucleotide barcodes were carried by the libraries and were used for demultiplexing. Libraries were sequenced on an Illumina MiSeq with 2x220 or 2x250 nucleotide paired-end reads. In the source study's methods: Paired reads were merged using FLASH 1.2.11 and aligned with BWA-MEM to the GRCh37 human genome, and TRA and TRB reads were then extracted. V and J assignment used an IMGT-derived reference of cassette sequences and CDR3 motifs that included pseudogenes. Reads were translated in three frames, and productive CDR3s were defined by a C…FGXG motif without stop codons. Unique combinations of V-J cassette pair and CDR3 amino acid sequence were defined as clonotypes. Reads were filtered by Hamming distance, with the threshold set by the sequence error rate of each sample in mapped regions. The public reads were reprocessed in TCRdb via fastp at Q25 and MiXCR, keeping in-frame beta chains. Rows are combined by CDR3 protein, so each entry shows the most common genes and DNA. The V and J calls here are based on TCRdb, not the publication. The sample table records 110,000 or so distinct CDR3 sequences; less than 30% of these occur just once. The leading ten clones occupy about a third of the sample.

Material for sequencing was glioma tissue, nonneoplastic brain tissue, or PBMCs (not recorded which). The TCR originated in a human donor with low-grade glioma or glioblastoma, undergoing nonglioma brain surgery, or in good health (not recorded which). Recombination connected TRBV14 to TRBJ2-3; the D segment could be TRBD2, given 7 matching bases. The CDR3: CASSQDGGARDTQYF. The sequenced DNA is TGTGCCAGCAGCCAAGATGGGGGGGCCAGGGATACGCAGTATTTT.